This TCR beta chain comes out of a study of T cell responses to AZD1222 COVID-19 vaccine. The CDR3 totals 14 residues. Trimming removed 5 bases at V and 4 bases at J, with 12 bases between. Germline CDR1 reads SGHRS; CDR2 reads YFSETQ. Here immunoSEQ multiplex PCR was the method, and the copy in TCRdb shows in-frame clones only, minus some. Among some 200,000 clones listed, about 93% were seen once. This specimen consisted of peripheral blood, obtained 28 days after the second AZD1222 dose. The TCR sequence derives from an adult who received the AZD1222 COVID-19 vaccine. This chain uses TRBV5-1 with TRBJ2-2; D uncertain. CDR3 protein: CASRSGSVTGELFF. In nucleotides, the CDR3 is TGCGCCAGCAGATCCGGGTCCGTCACCGGGGAGCTGTTTTTT. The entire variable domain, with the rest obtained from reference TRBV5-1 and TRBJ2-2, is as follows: KAGVTQTPRYLIKTRGQQVTLSCSPISGHRSVSWYQQTPGQGLQFLFEYFSETQRNKGNFPGRFSGRQFSNSRSEMNVSTLELGDSALYLCASRSGSVTGELFFGEGSRLTVL.